These 14 T cell receptor beta chains originate from one sample sequenced in a study of blood T cell repertoires in COVID-19. Sequencing used immunoSEQ multiplex PCR; TCRdb keeps in-frame clones, though not all of them. The sample consists of under 130,000 clones, about 80% of them appearing once. Sequenced material: peripheral blood. The receptors were sampled from a human donor in a cohort sampled during active COVID-19.

This sequence joins TRBV19 and TRBJ1-4, with no clear D. From germline, CDR1 is LNHDA and CDR2 SQIVND (reference sequence). V shed 5 bases and J shed 5 bases, with 18 bases lying between them. There are 16 residues in the CDR3. CDR3 residues: CASSLLPGRGNEKLFF. The DNA for the CDR3 is TGTGCCAGTAGTTTGCTGCCCGGGCGGGGAAATGAAAAACTGTTTTTT.

This chain joins TRBV4-2 and TRBJ1-2, with 11 bases fitting TRBD1. CDR1 and CDR2 (germline): LGHNA, YNFKEQ. This CDR3 is 18 amino acids long. The junction had 12 bases not matched to a gene; V was cut back by 0 bases and J by 6 bases. The DNA of the CDR3 is TGTGCCAGCAGCCAAGAATTGGGCGGGGACAGGGGGTTTGATGGCTACACCTTC. Its translation is CASSQELGGDRGFDGYTF.

This clone was found once. The rearrangement uses TRBV18 and TRBJ1-4; D is unclear. The germline V gene encodes CDR1 KGHSH and CDR2 LQKENI. The ends were cut back, 3 bases at V and 0 bases at J, with 11 bases in the middle. The CDR3 loop spans 16 amino acids. CDR3 sequence reads: CASSPARHSTNEKLFF. CDR3 sequence (DNA): TGTGCCAGCTCACCGGCCAGGCACTCAACTAATGAAAAACTGTTTTTT.

The gene calls are TRBV7-9 and TRBJ1-2; perhaps TRBD1 as D (5 bases). From germline, CDR1 is SEHNR and CDR2 FQNEAQ (reference sequence). The CDR3 consists of 15 residues. The ends were cut back, 1 base at V and 8 bases at J, with 17 bases in the middle. This CDR3 is CASSLVVGRAVGYTF. CDR3 nucleotides: TGTGCCAGCAGCTTAGTTGTGGGGCGTGCGGTGGGCTACACCTTC.

The V and J genes are TRBV19 and TRBJ2-3, with TRBD2 matching 8 bases. The CDR3 consists of 14 residues. The germline gives CDR1 LNHDA, CDR2 SQIVND (reference sequence). V was pared by 3 bases and J by 8 bases, with 7 bases of the junction left unmatched. The CDR3 coding sequence is TGTGCCAGTAGTATCGGGGGGGGGCAAGGTACGCAGTATTTT. Amino acids: CASSIGGGQGTQYF.

This rearrangement joins TRBV6-5 to TRBJ1-2; 7 bases fit TRBD1. This CDR3 region has 12 residues. In germline, CDR1 is MNHEY, CDR2 SVGAGI. After removal of 6 bases from V and 4 bases from J, the junction contained 2 bases not matched to a gene. The CDR3 bases are TGTGCCAGCAGGACAGGGATCTATGGCTACACCTTC. This sequence encodes CASRTGIYGYTF.

This chain connects TRBV18 to TRBJ1-4, with 7 bases fitting TRBD1. From germline, CDR1 is KGHSH and CDR2 LQKENI. V dropped 3 bases and J dropped 4; count of bases not matched to a gene: 2. This CDR3 region has 14 residues. CDR3 nucleotide sequence: TGTGCCAGCTCACCTGGGACAGTTAATGAAAAACTGTTTTTT. This gives the protein CASSPGTVNEKLFF. Drawing the rest from reference TRBV18 and TRBJ1-4, the complete variable domain is NAGVMQNPRHLVRRRGQEARLRCSPMKGHSHVYWYRQLPEEGLKFMVYLQKENIIDESGMPKERFSAEFPKEGPSILRIQQVVRGDSAAYFCASSPGTVNEKLFFGSGTQLSVL.

CDR3 loop: CASSLSGRGQLNYGYTF. The CDR3, as DNA: TGTGCCAGCAGTTTATCGGGGCGGGGGCAGTTGAACTATGGCTACACCTTC. J is TRBJ1-2 and V is TRBV27, with TRBD1 as a possible D gene (6 bases). The germline gives CDR1 MNHEY, CDR2 SMNVEV (reference sequence). This CDR3 region has 17 residues. The V gene lost 0 bases and the J gene lost 2 bases, with 16 bases spanning the gap.

The chain links TRBV5-1 to TRBJ1-2, with unresolved D. Germline V gene lookup returns CDR1 SGHRS and CDR2 YFSETQ. The CDR3 has 13 residues. Trimming took 0 bases from V and 3 from J, leaving 6 bases between them. The CDR3 coding sequence is TGCGCCAGCAGCTTGGACTTCTACTATGGCTACACCTTC. This gives the protein CASSLDFYYGYTF.

This clone was recorded a few times. The chain has TRBV7-9 and TRBJ1-1; perhaps TRBD1 as D (5 bases). CDR3 length equals 14 residues. The V gene's germline CDR1 is SEHNR and CDR2 FQNEAQ (reference sequence). V was cut by 2 bases and J by 7 bases, with 14 bases left in between. CDR3 nucleotides: TGTGCCAGCAGCTTAAGTGCAACGACAGATGAAGCTTTCTTT. Its protein is CASSLSATTDEAFF. The entire variable domain, with the rest obtained from reference TRBV7-9 and TRBJ1-1, is as follows: DTGVSQNPRHKITKRGQNVTFRCDPISEHNRLYWYRQTLGQGPEFLTYFQNEAQLEKSRLLSDRFSAERPKGSFSTLEIQRTEQGDSAMYLCASSLSATTDEAFFGQGTRLTVV.

This chain joins TRBV3-1 (or the pseudogene TRBV3-2) and TRBJ2-7; TRBD2 matches 8 bases. V was clipped by 0 bases and J by 0 bases; unmatched bases: 10. CDR1 and CDR2 (germline): LGHDT, YNNKEL (reference sequence). The CDR3 length is 18 residues. The CDR3 sequence: CASSQETRGGRFSYEQYF. For the CDR3, the DNA is TGTGCCAGCAGCCAAGAAACTCGGGGGGGCAGATTCTCCTACGAGCAGTACTTC.

The chain joins TRBV6-5 to TRBJ1-3; 9 positions match TRBD1. This CDR3 contains 14 residues. Germline loops: CDR1 MNHEY, CDR2 SVGAGI. Germline trimming cut 2 bases from V and 8 bases from J; bases unmatched to any gene: 4. The CDR3 sequence: CASSYRDRAYTIYF. The CDR3 DNA follows: TGTGCCAGCAGTTACCGGGACAGGGCATACACCATATATTTT.

V is TRBV19 and J is TRBJ1-1; D is unresolved. V was cut by 0 bases and J by 5 bases, with 10 bases left in between. From germline, CDR1 is LNHDA and CDR2 SQIVND (reference sequence). The CDR3 spans 14 residues. For the CDR3, the DNA is TGTGCCAGTAGTATAGATGGAGCGGGGACTGAAGCTTTCTTT. It codes for CASSIDGAGTEAFF.

CDR3 sequence: CASSSGTLNSPLHF. Here the CDR3 DNA reads TGTGCCAGCAGCTCCGGGACACTTAATTCACCCCTCCACTTT. This chain uses TRBV5-8 with TRBJ1-6; D perhaps matches TRBD1 (6 bases). This CDR3 region has 14 residues. V lost 3 bases, J lost 6 bases, and 10 bases lay in between. CDR1 is SGHTS, CDR2 YDEGEE, per germline.